This T cell receptor beta chain came from a study of T cell responses to AZD1222 COVID-19 vaccine. Study-wide results and caveats: Clonal diversity was possibly underestimated; the donors were predominantly white British and more often female. Spike-specific TCR breadth and depth both grew after two AZD1222 doses. As reported, nearly half of all spike-specific TCRs target variant regions that are unmutated.

With respect to this clone: The antigen is undetermined.

The CDR3 is 16 amino acids. V dropped 0 bases and J dropped 2 bases, with 14 bases sitting between them. The V gene's germline CDR1 is SGHVS and CDR2 FNYEAQ. Repertoires were generated with immunoSEQ multiplex PCR, while TCRdb's copy carries only in-frame clones and drops some. Counted here are about 120,000 clones, 80% to 90% occurring once; the ten biggest clones make up approximately 7.6%. This sequence originates from an adult in good health. The chain has TRBV7-6 and TRBJ2-7; a possible D gene is TRBD2 (7 bases). Sequences were derived from peripheral blood, sampled on day 0 of AZD1222 vaccination. CDR3 nucleotides: TGTGCCAGCAGCTTAGCGCCCGGGGGGCAAACCTACGAGCAGTACTTC. This translates into CASSLAPGGQTYEQYF.